The 12 T cell receptor beta chains reported below all come from one sample, sequenced in a study of CD4 T cells in relation to SARS-CoV-2 and coronaviruses. TCRdb's copy holds only in-frame clones and misses some; the assay was immunoSEQ multiplex PCR. Among approximately 20,000 clones, 77% were seen once, and the ten largest hold roughly a quarter. CD4+ T cells from unexposed donors were obtained before the COVID-19 pandemic (2011-2018). Isolation of CD4+ T cells took place after less than twelve days in culture. No cognate antigen is known for these TCRs. Sequenced sample: CD4+ T cells from PBMCs, cultured in vitro. The receptor source for this set is a human donor in good health.

The V and J genes are TRBV6-2 or TRBV6-3 and TRBJ1-2; TRBD1 matches 7 bases. V lost 6 bases, J lost 3 bases, and 19 bases stayed unmatched. This CDR3 is 18 amino acids long. In germline, CDR1 is MNHEY, CDR2 SVGEGT. CDR3 sequence: CASSHGQEGAQYDYGYTF. The CDR3 coding sequence is TGTGCCAGCAGCCACGGACAGGAAGGGGCCCAATATGACTATGGCTACACCTTC.

This chain connects TRBV16 to TRBJ2-7; possible D gene TRBD2, 5 bases. The CDR3 contains 15 residues. Germline loops: CDR1 KGHSY, CDR2 FQNENV. V lost 2 bases and J lost 0, with 11 bases in between. The CDR3 region is CASSQGLLSSYEQYF. The CDR3 bases are TGTGCCAGCAGCCAAGGACTTCTAAGCTCCTACGAGCAGTACTTC.

The chain joins TRBV2 to TRBJ2-7; 9 positions match TRBD1. This CDR3 comprises 14 residues. Looked up from germline, CDR1 is SNHLY and CDR2 is FYNNEI. The V segment lost 7 bases and the J segment 5 bases; nucleotides outside the gene matches: 9. CDR3 protein: CASKGTGTGHEQYF. DNA of the CDR3: TGTGCCAGCAAGGGGACTGGGACAGGGCACGAGCAGTACTTC.

The genes are TRBV29-1 and TRBJ2-1; 7 positions match TRBD2. The germline CDR1 and CDR2 sequences are SQVTM and ANQGSEA. The CDR3 consists of 16 residues. V was clipped by 6 bases and J by 10 bases; unmatched bases: 21. The CDR3 protein is CSVPLTNRLAPEEQFF. Here the CDR3 DNA reads TGCAGCGTCCCTTTAACCAATCGACTAGCCCCAGAAGAGCAGTTCTTC.

This rearrangement joins TRBV5-4 to TRBJ1-2, with D possibly being TRBD1 (6 bases). The CDR3 consists of 14 residues. CDR1 is SGHNT and CDR2 is YYREEE in the germline V gene (reference sequence). The ends were cut back, 0 bases at V and 8 bases at J, with 14 bases in the middle. As DNA, the CDR3 is TGTGCCAGCAGCTTGGCCCCGGGGGCTAGGGGCTACACCTTC. Translating gives CASSLAPGARGYTF.

V is TRBV7-2 and J is TRBJ2-1; TRBD2 agrees at 10 bases. This CDR3 is 15 amino acids long. V lost 1 base and J lost 4; bases outside the gene matches: 1. Per the germline V gene, CDR1 is SGHTA and CDR2 is FQGNSA. The DNA of the CDR3 is TGTGCCAGCAGCTTAGGTAGCGGGGGGTACAATGAGCAGTTCTTC. Translating gives CASSLGSGGYNEQFF. Together with reference TRBV7-2 and TRBJ2-1, the CDR3 gives the full variable domain: GAGVSQSPSNKVTEKGKDVELRCDPISGHTALYWYRQSLGQGLEFLIYFQGNSAPDKSGLPSDRFSAERTGGSVSTLTIQRTQQEDSAVYLCASSLGSGGYNEQFFGPGTRLTVL.

This clone was seen only once. CDR3 sequence reads: CASSPGGSREVLTDTQYF. Here the CDR3 DNA reads TGTGCCAGCTCACCAGGAGGATCGCGGGAGGTCTTGACAGATACGCAGTATTTT. The gene calls are TRBV18 and TRBJ2-3; 8 bases agree with TRBD2. Germline CDR1 is KGHSH and CDR2 is LQKENI. The ends lost 2 bases at V and 3 bases at J; junction bases unmatched: 13. This CDR3 has 18 amino acids.

The gene calls are TRBV29-1 and TRBJ1-1; D is ambiguous. This CDR3 has 13 residues. Germline loops: CDR1 SQVTM, CDR2 ANQGSEA. Trimming removed 4 bases at V and 11 bases at J, with 20 bases between. CDR3 sequence reads: CSVGSFSGYGAFF. Here the CDR3 DNA reads TGCAGCGTTGGATCGTTTTCCGGATATGGCGCTTTCTTT.

This chain links TRBV18 with TRBJ2-3; 8 nucleotides line up with TRBD2. Looked up from germline, CDR1 is KGHSH and CDR2 is LQKENI. V was clipped by 3 bases and J by 2 bases; unmatched bases: 7. The CDR3 covers 16 residues. This CDR3 is CASSPFSGTSTDTQYF. CDR3 sequence (DNA): TGTGCCAGCTCACCGTTTAGCGGGACCTCCACAGATACGCAGTATTTT.

The chain links TRBV28 to TRBJ2-1; 9 bases align to TRBD2. Germline CDR1 is MDHEN and CDR2 is SYDVKM. J lost 7 bases, V lost 6 bases, and 13 bases had no gene match. This CDR3 is 16 amino acids long. Here the CDR3 DNA reads TGTGCCAGCAGCCCAGCGGATGCGGGAGGGCATAATGAGCAGTTCTTC. It translates to CASSPADAGGHNEQFF.

This clone was recorded only once. The CDR3 bases are TGTGCCAGCAGCTTAGATCACGGCGGGGACCGAGCGACCCAGTACTTC. This gives the protein CASSLDHGGDRATQYF. This chain joins TRBV11-3 and TRBJ2-5, with D tentatively TRBD2 (6 bases). This CDR3 region has 16 residues. Germline V gene lookup returns CDR1 SGHNT and CDR2 YENEEA. Trimming shortened V by 0 bases and J by 7 bases, and 18 bases separated the two germline ends.

This sequence joins TRBV18 and TRBJ1-4, with D unclear. Germline-derived CDR1 and CDR2 are KGHSH and LQKENI. The CDR3 extends over 14 amino acids. The germline V and J ends were trimmed by 4 bases and 0 bases, with 6 bases remaining between them. This chain's CDR3 is CASSQLATNEKLFF. The CDR3 bases are TGTGCCAGCTCACAGTTGGCAACTAATGAAAAACTGTTTTTT.